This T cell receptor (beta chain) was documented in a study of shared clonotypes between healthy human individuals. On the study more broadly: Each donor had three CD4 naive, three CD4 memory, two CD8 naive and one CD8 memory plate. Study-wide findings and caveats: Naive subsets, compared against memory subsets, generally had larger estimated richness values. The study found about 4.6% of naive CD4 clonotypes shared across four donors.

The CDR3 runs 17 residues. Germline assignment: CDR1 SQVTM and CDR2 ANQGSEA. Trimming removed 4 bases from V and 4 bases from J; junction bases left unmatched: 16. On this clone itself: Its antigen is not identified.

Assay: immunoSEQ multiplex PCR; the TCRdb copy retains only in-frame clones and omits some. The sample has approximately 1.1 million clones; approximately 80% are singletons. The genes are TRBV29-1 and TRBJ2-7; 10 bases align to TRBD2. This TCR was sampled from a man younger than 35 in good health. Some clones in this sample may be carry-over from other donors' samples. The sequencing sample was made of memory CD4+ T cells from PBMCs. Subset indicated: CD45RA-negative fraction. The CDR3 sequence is CSVGGGGSSGSGYEQYF. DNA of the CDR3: TGCAGCGTTGGAGGGGGTGGGTCTAGCGGGAGTGGATACGAGCAGTACTTC.